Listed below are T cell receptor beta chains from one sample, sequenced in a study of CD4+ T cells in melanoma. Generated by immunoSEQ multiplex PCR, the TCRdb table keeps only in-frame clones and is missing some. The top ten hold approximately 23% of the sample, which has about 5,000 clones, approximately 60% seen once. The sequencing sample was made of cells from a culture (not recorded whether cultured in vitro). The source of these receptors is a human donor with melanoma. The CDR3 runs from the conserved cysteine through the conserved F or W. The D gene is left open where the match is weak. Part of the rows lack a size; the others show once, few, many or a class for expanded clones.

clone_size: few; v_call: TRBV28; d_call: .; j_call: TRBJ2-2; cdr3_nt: TGTGCCAGCAGTTTTGGCAGGGGGGGCGGGGAGCTGTTTTTT; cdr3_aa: CASSFGRGGGELFF
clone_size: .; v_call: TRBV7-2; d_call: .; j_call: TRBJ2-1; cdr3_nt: TGTGCCAGCAGCTCGGACGGGGCCCTCGGTGAGCAGTTCTTC; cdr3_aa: CASSSDGALGEQFF
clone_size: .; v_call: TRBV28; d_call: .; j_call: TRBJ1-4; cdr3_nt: TGTGCCAGCAGTTTGGACCATGAAAAACTGTTTTTT; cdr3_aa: CASSLDHEKLFF
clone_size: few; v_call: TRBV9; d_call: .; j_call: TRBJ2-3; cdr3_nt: TGTGCCAGCAGCCCGCCCGATCCGAGCAGTGCAGATACGCAGTATTTT; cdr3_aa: CASSPPDPSSADTQYF
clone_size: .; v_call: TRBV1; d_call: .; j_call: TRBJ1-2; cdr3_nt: TGCACCAGCAGCCATCCGCAGGGGACGAATGGCTACACCTTC; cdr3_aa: CTSSHPQGTNGYTF
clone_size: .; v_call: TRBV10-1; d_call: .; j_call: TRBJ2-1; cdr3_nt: TGCGCCAGTTCCGGAGGGTCCGGGGGTAGCTCCTACAATGAGCAGTTCTTC; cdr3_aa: CASSGGSGGSSYNEQFF
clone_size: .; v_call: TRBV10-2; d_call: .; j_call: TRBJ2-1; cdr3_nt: TGCGCCAGCAGGGGGCTCCTTGTAAGCGAGCAGTTCTTC; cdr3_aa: CASRGLLVSEQFF
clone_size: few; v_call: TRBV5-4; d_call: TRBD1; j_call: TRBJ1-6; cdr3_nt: TGTGCCAGCAGCTTGAACAGGGGATTAGGATCACCCCTCCACTTT; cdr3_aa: CASSLNRGLGSPLHF
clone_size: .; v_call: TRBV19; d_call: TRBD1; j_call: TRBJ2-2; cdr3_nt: TGTGCCAGTAGTTTTCCGGGACAGGGGATCGGGGAGCTGTTTTTT; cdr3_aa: CASSFPGQGIGELFF
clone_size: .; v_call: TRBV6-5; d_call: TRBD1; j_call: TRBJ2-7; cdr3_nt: TGTGCCAGCAGGTTCGGACAGGCGACCGAGCAGTACTTC; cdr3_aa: CASRFGQATEQYF
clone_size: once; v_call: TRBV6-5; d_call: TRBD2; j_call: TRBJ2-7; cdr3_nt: TGTGCCAGCAGTTACTCGAAGGGACTAGCGAGGTACGAGCAGTACTTC; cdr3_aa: CASSYSKGLARYEQYF
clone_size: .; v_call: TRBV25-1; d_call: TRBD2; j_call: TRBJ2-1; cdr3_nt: TGTGCCAGCAGTGAATATTGCGAGACTAGCGGGGGGGACAATGAGCAGTTCTTC; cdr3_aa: CASSEYCETSGGDNEQFF
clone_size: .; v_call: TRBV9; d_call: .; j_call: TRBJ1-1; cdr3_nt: TGTGCCAGCAGCCCCACTTCCGGGTGGCATTTTGAAGCTTTCTTT; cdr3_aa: CASSPTSGWHFEAFF
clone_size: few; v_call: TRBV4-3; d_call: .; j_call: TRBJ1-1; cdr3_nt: TGCGCCAGCAGCCAAGATTCGGGGGTGAACACTGAAGCTTTCTTT; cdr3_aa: CASSQDSGVNTEAFF
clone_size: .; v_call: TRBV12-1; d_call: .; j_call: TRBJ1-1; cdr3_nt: TGTGCCAGCAGCACCTCAGGGGGCGTCCACCTGAACACTGAAGCTTTCTTT; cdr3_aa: CASSTSGGVHLNTEAFF
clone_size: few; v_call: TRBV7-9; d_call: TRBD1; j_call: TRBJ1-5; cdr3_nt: TGTGCCAGCAGCTCAGGACAGGCACGGAATCAGCCCCAGCATTTT; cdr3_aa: CASSSGQARNQPQHF
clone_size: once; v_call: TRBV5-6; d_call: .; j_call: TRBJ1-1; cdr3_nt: TGTGCCAGCAGCCCTGACGGGGGCAGGGGCACTGAAGCTTTCTTT; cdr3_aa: CASSPDGGRGTEAFF
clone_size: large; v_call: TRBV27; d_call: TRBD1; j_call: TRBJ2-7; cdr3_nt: TGTGCCAGCAGTTTCACAGGGGCCGAGCAGTACTTC; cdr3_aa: CASSFTGAEQYF
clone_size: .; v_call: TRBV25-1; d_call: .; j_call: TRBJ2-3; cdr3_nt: TGTGCCAGCAGTGAATTGGGGGACACAGATACGCAGTATTTT; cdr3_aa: CASSELGDTDTQYF
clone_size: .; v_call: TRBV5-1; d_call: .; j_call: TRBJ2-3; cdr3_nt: TGCGCCAGCAGCTTGGAGGTGCCGAATACGCAGTATTTT; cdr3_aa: CASSLEVPNTQYF
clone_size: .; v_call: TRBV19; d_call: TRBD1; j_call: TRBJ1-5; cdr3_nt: TGTGCCAGTACCCAAGGGGGGACAGATAGCAATCAGCCCCAGCATTTT; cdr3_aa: CASTQGGTDSNQPQHF
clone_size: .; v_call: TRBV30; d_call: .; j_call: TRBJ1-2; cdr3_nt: TGTGCCTGGAAGAGGTTATCCGGCTATGGCTACACCTTC; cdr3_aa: CAWKRLSGYGYTF
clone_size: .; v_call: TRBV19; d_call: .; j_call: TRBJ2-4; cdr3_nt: TGTGCCAGTACTCAACACGGGACAGCCAAAAACATTCAGTACTTC; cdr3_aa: CASTQHGTAKNIQYF
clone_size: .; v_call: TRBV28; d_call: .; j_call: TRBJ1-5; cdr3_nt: TGTGCCAGCAGTAAAGTAGGGTTGCAGCCCCAGCATTTT; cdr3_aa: CASSKVGLQPQHF
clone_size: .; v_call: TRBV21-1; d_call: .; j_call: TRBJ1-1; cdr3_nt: TGTGCCAGCAGCAAACCAACGGCGAACACTGAAGCTTTCTTT; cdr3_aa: CASSKPTANTEAFF
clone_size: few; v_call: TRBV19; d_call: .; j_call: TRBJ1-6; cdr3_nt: TGTGCCAGCTCCAGGAGCTCCTATAATTCACCCCTCCACTTT; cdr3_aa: CASSRSSYNSPLHF
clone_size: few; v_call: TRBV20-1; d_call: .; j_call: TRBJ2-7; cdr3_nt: TGCAGTGCTAGTCTCGGGGGAATTCTCTACGAGCAGTACTTC; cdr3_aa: CSASLGGILYEQYF
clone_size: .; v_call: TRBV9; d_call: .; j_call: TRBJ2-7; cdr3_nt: TGTGCCAGCAGCGTAGCAGACGGGACCTACGAGCAGTACTTC; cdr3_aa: CASSVADGTYEQYF
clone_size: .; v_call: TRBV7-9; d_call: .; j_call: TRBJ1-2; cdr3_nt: TGTGCGGAACGCCGCCAGGCAGGGCCAAGTAACTATGGCTACACCTTC; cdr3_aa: CAERRQAGPSNYGYTF